Shown below are 19 T cell receptor beta chains from a single sample sequenced in a study of graft-versus-host responses after intestinal transplantation. Their cognate antigens are unknown. Sequenced by immunoSEQ multiplex PCR; TCRdb stores in-frame clones only, minus some. The sample lists approximately 90,000 clones; roughly 90% were seen once. The starting material was unstimulated CD8+ T cells sorted from spleen or lymph node cells, obtained before transplant. The source of these receptors is a human donor who was the organ donor for an intestinal transplant.

The chain couples TRBV6-5 to TRBJ1-1; D not certain. Germline V gene data show CDR1 as MNHEY and CDR2 as SVGAGI. This CDR3 contains 15 residues. V lost 6 bases to trimming and J lost 0 bases, with 14 bases between them. The CDR3 protein is CASRPSIGLNTEAFF. The DNA for the CDR3 is TGTGCCAGCAGGCCCTCTATTGGGCTGAACACTGAAGCTTTCTTT.

J is TRBJ1-1 and V is TRBV11-2, with 12 bases matching TRBD1. The CDR3 is 18 residues long. Germline V gives CDR1 SGHAT, CDR2 FQNNGV. The junction had 10 bases not matched to a gene; V was cut back by 4 bases and J by 1 base. CDR3 sequence reads: CASSSPGQGALGNTEAFF. In nucleotides, the CDR3 is TGTGCCAGCAGCTCCCCGGGACAGGGGGCTTTAGGGAACACTGAAGCTTTCTTT.

V is TRBV29-1 and J is TRBJ2-7, with a tentative D call TRBD1 (6 bases). V lost 0 bases and J 3 bases, leaving 9 bases between the germline ends. The CDR3 spans 13 residues. Per germline, CDR1 SQVTM and CDR2 ANQGSEA. Here the CDR3 DNA reads TGCAGCGTTGAAGAGGGACACGGCTACGAGCAGTACTTC. Translating gives CSVEEGHGYEQYF.

The chain has TRBV29-1 and TRBJ1-1; D might be TRBD1 (6 bases). From germline, CDR1 is SQVTM and CDR2 ANQGSEA. V was pared by 5 bases and J by 3 bases, with 13 bases between. This CDR3 spans 13 amino acids. DNA of the CDR3: TGCAGCGTTTGGACAGCGTCGGACACTGAAGCTTTCTTT. Its protein is CSVWTASDTEAFF.

The V gene is TRBV4-1, the J gene TRBJ2-7, with TRBD1 as a possible D gene (6 bases). V lost 0 bases to trimming and J lost 2 bases, with 8 bases between them. Germline assignment: CDR1 MGHRA and CDR2 YSYEKL. The CDR3 length is 14 residues. CDR3 protein: CASSQDPGAYEQYF. DNA for the CDR3: TGCGCCAGCAGCCAAGATCCAGGGGCCTACGAGCAGTACTTC.

The chain is built from TRBV11-2 and TRBJ2-7; 11 positions agree with TRBD1. CDR1 is SGHAT, CDR2 FQNNGV, per germline. The CDR3 is made up of 15 amino acids. J was trimmed by 3 bases and V by 1 base; bases with no gene match: 2. The CDR3 DNA reads TGTGCCAGCAGCTTAGTGGGACAGGGGGTCTACGAGCAGTACTTC. Translated, it gives CASSLVGQGVYEQYF. Based on the CDR3 plus reference TRBV11-2 and TRBJ2-7, the full variable domain is EAGVAQSPRYKIIEKRQSVAFWCNPISGHATLYWYQQILGQGPKLLIQFQNNGVVDDSQLPKDRFSAERLKGVDSTLKIQPAKLEDSAVYLCASSLVGQGVYEQYFGPGTRLTVT.

The chain carries TRBV4-2 and TRBJ2-7; D is possibly TRBD1 (6 bases). Germline V CDR1 and CDR2: LGHNA, YNFKEQ. V was cut by 4 bases and J by 6 bases, with 13 bases left in between. The CDR3 consists of 13 residues. This chain's CDR3 is CASSRTTGPEQYF. The CDR3 nucleotides are TGTGCCAGCAGCCGCACCACAGGGCCCGAGCAGTACTTC.

The chain has TRBV28 and TRBJ2-5, with D perhaps TRBD1 (6 bases). CDR3 length: 14 amino acids. The V gene lost 3 bases and the J gene lost 2 bases, with 10 bases spanning the gap. Per germline, CDR1 MDHEN and CDR2 SYDVKM. In nucleotides, the CDR3 is TGTGCCAGCAGTTTGAAGGGGACACAAGAGACCCAGTACTTC. It encodes CASSLKGTQETQYF.

This clone occurred a few times. The chain uses TRBV6-5 and TRBJ1-3, with D possibly TRBD1 on 5 matching bases. Germline V gene sequence: CDR1 MNHEY, CDR2 SVGAGI. Trimming pared 6 bases from V and 4 bases from J, leaving 10 bases between. The CDR3 extends over 13 amino acids. CDR3 sequence: CASRGTSGNTIYF. CDR3 bases: TGTGCCAGCAGAGGGACTTCCGGAAACACCATATATTTT.

Here the CDR3 reads CASSVGQTGTDQETQYF. CDR3 DNA: TGTGCCAGCAGCGTAGGACAGACAGGGACAGACCAAGAGACCCAGTACTTC. The chain has TRBV9 and TRBJ2-5; 7 nucleotides match TRBD1. Unmatched junction bases numbered 8, after V lost 0 bases and J lost 0 bases. CDR1 and CDR2 from the germline V gene are SGDLS and YYNGEE. This CDR3 comprises 17 residues.

The rearrangement joins TRBV6-1 to TRBJ2-7; 8 bases map to TRBD1. The CDR3 is made up of 15 amino acids. The V segment lost 1 base and the J segment 3 bases; nucleotides outside the gene matches: 5. Germline CDR1 and CDR2: MNHNS and SASEGT. CDR3 nucleotide sequence: TGTGCCAGCAGTGAAGGCCCAGGGACAGGCTACGAGCAGTACTTC. The encoded protein is CASSEGPGTGYEQYF.

V gene TRBV5-4 combines with J gene TRBJ2-5; D is uncertain. V gave up 0 bases and J gave up 5 bases, with 8 bases separating them. The V gene's germline CDR1 is SGHNT and CDR2 YYREEE (reference sequence). CDR3 length: 13 residues. The CDR3 DNA reads as TGTGCCAGCAGCTTGGACACCTCCGAGACCCAGTACTTC. Protein: CASSLDTSETQYF.

The chain is built from TRBV27 and TRBJ1-1; 7 bases match TRBD1. J lost 9 bases, V lost 2 bases, and 6 bases had no gene match. There are 13 residues in the CDR3. CDR1 and CDR2 (germline): MNHEY, SMNVEV (reference sequence). This chain's CDR3 is CASSLGQGVKAFF. The CDR3 DNA sequence: TGTGCCAGCAGTTTAGGCCAGGGGGTAAAAGCTTTCTTT.

This clone was seen only once. The chain couples TRBV27 to TRBJ2-7, with D maybe TRBD1 (5 bases). The germline V gene encodes CDR1 MNHEY and CDR2 SMNVEV (reference sequence). V was clipped by 5 bases and J by 5 bases, with 19 bases between them. The CDR3 is made up of 15 amino acids. CDR3 sequence: CASSPWAGRINEQYF. The CDR3 DNA reads TGTGCCAGCAGTCCCTGGGCAGGGCGTATTAACGAGCAGTACTTC.

The V call is TRBV4-1, the J call TRBJ2-1, with TRBD2 as a possible D gene (6 bases). The CDR3 contains 17 residues. The germline gives CDR1 MGHRA, CDR2 YSYEKL. V dropped 4 bases and J dropped 0 bases, with 16 bases sitting between them. As DNA, the CDR3 is TGCGCCAGCAGCCGCGAGGAGCGGGCGAGCTCCTACAATGAGCAGTTCTTC. Protein: CASSREERASSYNEQFF.

The genes are TRBV20-1 and TRBJ2-7, with D uncertain. The J call may be wrong; the DNA end is better matched by TRBJ2-5. Germline V CDR1 and CDR2: DFQATT, SNEGSKA (reference sequence). The CDR3 runs to 10 residues. The CDR3 bases are TGCAGTGCTCGACGGGAGACCCAGTACTTC. Its translation: CSARRETQYF.

J is TRBJ2-2 and V is TRBV7-9; D remains unclear. V dropped 0 bases and J dropped 0 bases, with 8 bases sitting between them. The germline gives CDR1 SEHNR, CDR2 FQNEAQ (reference sequence). There are 16 residues in the CDR3. The CDR3 here is CASSLAGSANTGELFF. Written as DNA, the CDR3 is TGTGCCAGCAGCTTAGCCGGGTCAGCGAACACCGGGGAGCTGTTTTTT.

As regards this clone: The junction does not match germline at one end; this may be a read error. J is TRBJ1-2 and V is TRBV5-1, with D uncertain. Germline values: CDR1 SGHRS, CDR2 YFSETQ. This CDR3 is 13 amino acids long. CDR3 amino acids: CASSLDDGYGYTF. The CDR3 DNA follows: TGCGCCAGCAGTTTGGACGACGGGTATGGCTACACCTTC. The full variable domain, with the rest looked up from reference TRBV5-1 and TRBJ1-2, is KAGVTQTPRYLIKTRGQQVTLSCSPISGHRSVSWYQQTPGQGLQFLFEYFSETQRNKGNFPGRFSGRQFSNSRSEMNVSTLELGDSALYLCASSLDDGYGYTFGSGTRLTVV.

This chain links TRBV7-9 with TRBJ2-5; 9 bases are shared with TRBD2. The J call may be in error: the DNA end matches TRBJ2-7 better. The CDR3 has 16 residues. Germline CDR1 SEHNR, CDR2 FQNEAQ (reference sequence). The CDR3 region is CASSASLAGSSYEQYF. CDR3 nucleotides: TGTGCCAGCAGCGCATCCCTAGCGGGGTCTTCCTACGAGCAGTACTTC.